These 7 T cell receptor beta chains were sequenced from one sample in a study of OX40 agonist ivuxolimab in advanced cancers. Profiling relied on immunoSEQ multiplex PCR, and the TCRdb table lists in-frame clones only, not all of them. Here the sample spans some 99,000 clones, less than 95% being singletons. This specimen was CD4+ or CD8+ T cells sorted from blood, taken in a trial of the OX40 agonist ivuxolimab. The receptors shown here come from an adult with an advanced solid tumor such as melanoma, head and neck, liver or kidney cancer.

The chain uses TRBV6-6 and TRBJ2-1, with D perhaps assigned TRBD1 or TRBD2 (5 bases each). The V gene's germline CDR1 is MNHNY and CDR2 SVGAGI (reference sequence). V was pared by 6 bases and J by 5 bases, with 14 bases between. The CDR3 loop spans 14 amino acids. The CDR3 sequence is CASSPGTPHNEQFF. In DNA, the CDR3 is TGTGCCAGCAGCCCGGGGACCCCTCACAATGAGCAGTTCTTC.

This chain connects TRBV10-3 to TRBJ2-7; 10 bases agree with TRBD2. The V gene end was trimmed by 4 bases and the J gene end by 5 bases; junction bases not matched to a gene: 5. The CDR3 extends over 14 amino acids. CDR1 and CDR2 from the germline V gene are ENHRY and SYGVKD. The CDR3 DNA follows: TGTGCCATCAGTGCCGCTAGCGGGAGTAACGAGCAGTACTTC. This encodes CAISAASGSNEQYF.

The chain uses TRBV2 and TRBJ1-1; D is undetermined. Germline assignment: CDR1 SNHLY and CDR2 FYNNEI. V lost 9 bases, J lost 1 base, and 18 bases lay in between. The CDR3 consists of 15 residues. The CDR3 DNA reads TGTGCCAGTCTCAAGCGAGGCCGGTCGAACACTGAAGCTTTCTTT. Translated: CASLKRGRSNTEAFF.

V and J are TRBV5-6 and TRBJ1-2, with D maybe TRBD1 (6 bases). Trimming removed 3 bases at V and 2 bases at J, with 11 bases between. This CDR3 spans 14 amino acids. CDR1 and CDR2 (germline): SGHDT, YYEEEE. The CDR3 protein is CASSSADRNYGYTF. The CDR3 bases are TGTGCCAGCAGCTCGGCCGACAGGAACTATGGCTACACCTTC.

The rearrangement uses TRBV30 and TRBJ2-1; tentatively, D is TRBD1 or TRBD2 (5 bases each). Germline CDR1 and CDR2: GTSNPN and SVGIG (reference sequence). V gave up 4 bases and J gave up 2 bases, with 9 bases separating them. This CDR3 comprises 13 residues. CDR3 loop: CAWMSGPYNEQFF. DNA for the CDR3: TGTGCCTGGATGTCGGGACCCTACAATGAGCAGTTCTTC.

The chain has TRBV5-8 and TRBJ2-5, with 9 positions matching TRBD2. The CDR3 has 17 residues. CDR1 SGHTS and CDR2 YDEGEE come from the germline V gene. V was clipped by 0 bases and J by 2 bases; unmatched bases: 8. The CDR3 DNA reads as TGTGCCAGCAGCTTGGGAGCCGCGGGAGGGCGGCAAGAGACCCAGTACTTC. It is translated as CASSLGAAGGRQETQYF.

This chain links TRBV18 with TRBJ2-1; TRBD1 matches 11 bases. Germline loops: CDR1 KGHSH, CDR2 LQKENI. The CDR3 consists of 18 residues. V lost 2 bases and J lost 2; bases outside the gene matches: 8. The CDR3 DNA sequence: TGTGCCAGCTCACCATTGAGACGGACAGGGGGCCCCTACAATGAGCAGTTCTTC. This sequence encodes CASSPLRRTGGPYNEQFF. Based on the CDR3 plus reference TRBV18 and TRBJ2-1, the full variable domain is NAGVMQNPRHLVRRRGQEARLRCSPMKGHSHVYWYRQLPEEGLKFMVYLQKENIIDESGMPKERFSAEFPKEGPSILRIQQVVRGDSAAYFCASSPLRRTGGPYNEQFFGPGTRLTVL.